The clone carrying this T cell receptor (beta chain) appeared once. The sample is drawn from a study of blood T cell repertoires in COVID-19. About the study: Sample material is recorded as cDNA or gDNA derived from T cells, B-cell-depleted T cells, or PBMCs.

Assay: immunoSEQ multiplex PCR; the TCRdb copy retains only in-frame clones and omits some. The profile shows nearly 250,000 clones, about 90% of them singletons. CDR3 length equals 17 residues. V lost 3 bases and J lost 4, with 19 bases in between. The germline V gene has CDR1 MGHRA and CDR2 YSYEKL. The chain carries TRBV4-1 and TRBJ1-5; D possibly corresponds to TRBD1 (6 bases). The receptor's source is a man in his fifties or sixties who had been exposed to COVID-19. Sequenced input: PBMCs or T cells enriched from blood (not recorded which). CDR3 loop: CASSHGAGGNFNQPQHF. CDR3 nucleotide sequence: TGCGCCAGCAGCCATGGGGCGGGGGGCAATTTTAATCAGCCCCAGCATTTT.